This T cell receptor beta chain was identified during a study of neurological immune-mediated disorders. TCRdb itself ran the 5' RACE reads through MiXCR, one entry per CDR3 protein. Found here are tens of thousands of distinct CDR3 sequences, 4% of them singletons; the top ten hold around 2%. This clonotype appeared many times. CDR1 is ENHRY, CDR2 SYGVKD, per germline. V dropped 4 bases and J dropped 3 bases, with 11 bases sitting between them. The CDR3 runs 14 residues. Specimen: CD4+ T cells from blood. This receptor was obtained from a woman in her forties with multiple sclerosis. The chain joins TRBV10-3 to TRBJ2-3; D is perhaps TRBD1 (6 bases). CDR3 nucleotides: TGTGCCATCAGTGGTGGGGGCCCTACAGATACGCAGTATTTT. Translating it yields CAISGGGPTDTQYF.